The source of this T cell receptor beta chain is a study of CD8+ T cells in alopecia areata. Study details: Tofacitinib administration to treated patients was oral, at 5 to 10 mg twice daily. Study findings and constraints: Normal-skin resident alphabeta T cells also appear among scalp sample sequences.

Collection of lesional scalp punch biopsies and peripheral blood was performed in alopecia areata patients. CD4+ and CD8+ T cells were sorted from PBMCs stained for CD3, CD4 and CD8. RNA extraction and reverse transcription yielded cDNA as sequencing template. Using immunoSEQ multiplex PCR, the repertoire was profiled, and TCRdb retains in-frame clones only, with some absent. The sample records 110,000 or so clones, more than 30% being singletons. This clone was seen only once. Antigen specificity is unknown. This TCR was sampled from a human donor with alopecia areata. Source material: CD4+ T cells sorted from blood.

The CDR3 loop reads CASSAGASSTDTQYF. In DNA, the CDR3 is TGCGCCAGCAGCGCAGGGGCTTCTAGCACAGATACGCAGTATTTT. J is TRBJ2-3 and V is TRBV5-1; weak D call: TRBD1 (6 bases). V lost 4 bases, J lost 0 bases, and 12 bases lay in between. Germline V gene data show CDR1 as SGHRS and CDR2 as YFSETQ. There are 15 residues in the CDR3.